This T cell receptor (beta chain) stems from a study of vaccination and CD4 T cells after COVID-19. Notes on this clonotype: Its antigen remains unknown.

An Oncomine TCR Beta short-read assay was used to sequence the DNA from cultured CD4+ T cells. TCRdb itself ran the PCR reads through MiXCR, one entry per CDR3 protein. The table has around 13,000 distinct CDR3 sequences, 21% seen once. Treatment defined: roughly 11-day PBMC culture with coronavirus spike peptide pools or control peptides (ViraFEST assay). Study conclusions and caveats: Reactive clone data from convalescent patients indicated a median of about 90% appearing only post-vaccination.

Trimming removed 2 bases from V and 6 bases from J, with 2 bases in between. The CDR3 runs to 12 residues. CDR1 and CDR2 (germline): SGHTA, FQGNSA. The rearrangement links TRBV7-2 to TRBJ1-6; D not certain. The receptor comes from a human donor with COVID-19. The specimen was cultured CD4+ T cells from blood. The CDR3, as DNA: TGTGCCAGCAGCTTAACTAATTCACCCCTCCACTTT. Protein: CASSLTNSPLHF.